The table lists the clone carrying this T cell receptor beta chain with a few counts. The sample belongs to a study of cytomegalovirus exposure and HLA in healthy donors. On the study more broadly: Around 85 million unique TCRs from HLA-typed donors were held in an early data release.

CDR1 is KGHSH and CDR2 is LQKENI in the germline V gene. The CDR3 runs to 13 residues. After removal of 4 bases from V and 5 bases from J, the junction contained 4 bases not matched to a gene. Researchers ran the PCR with 60 Vbeta and 13 Jbeta primers. The method was immunoSEQ multiplex PCR; TCRdb's version includes in-frame clones alone and lacks a portion of them. Of some 180,000 clones in the sample, roughly 80% were seen once. The chain couples TRBV18 to TRBJ2-5, with TRBD1 identical over 7 bases. The sample taken for sequencing was PBMCs. The sequence derives from a middle-aged man in good health and CMV-seronegative. The CDR3 spells CASSQGQSETQYF. In DNA form, the CDR3 reads TGTGCCAGCTCACAGGGACAGTCGGAGACCCAGTACTTC.